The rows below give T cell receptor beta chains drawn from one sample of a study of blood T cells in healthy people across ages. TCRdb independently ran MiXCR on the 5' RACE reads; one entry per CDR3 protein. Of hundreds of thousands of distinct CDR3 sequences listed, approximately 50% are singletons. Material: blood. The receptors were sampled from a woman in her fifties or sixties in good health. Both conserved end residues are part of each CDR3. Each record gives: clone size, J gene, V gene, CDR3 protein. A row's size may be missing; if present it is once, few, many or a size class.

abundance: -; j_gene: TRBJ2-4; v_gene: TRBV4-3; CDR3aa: CASSQGAIGDIQYF
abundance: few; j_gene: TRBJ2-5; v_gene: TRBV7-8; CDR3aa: CASSLAGARQETQYF
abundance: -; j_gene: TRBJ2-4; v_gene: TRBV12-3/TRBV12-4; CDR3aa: CASGFTSGSVGNIQYF
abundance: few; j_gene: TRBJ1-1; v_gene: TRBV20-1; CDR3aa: CSARITTGALGPAFF
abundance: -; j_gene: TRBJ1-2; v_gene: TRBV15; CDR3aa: CATSRGSGRGGNYGYTF
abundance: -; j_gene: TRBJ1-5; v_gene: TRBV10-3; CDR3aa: CAISAEGAGQPQHF
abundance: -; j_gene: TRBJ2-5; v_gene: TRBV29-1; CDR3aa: CSGETGGGETQYF
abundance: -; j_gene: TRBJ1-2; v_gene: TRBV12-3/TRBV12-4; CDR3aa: CASSPGGTGGYTF
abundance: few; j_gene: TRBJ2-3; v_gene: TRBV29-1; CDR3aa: CSVEVAGRKDTQYF
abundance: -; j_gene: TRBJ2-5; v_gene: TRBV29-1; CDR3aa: CSADGRGRETQYF
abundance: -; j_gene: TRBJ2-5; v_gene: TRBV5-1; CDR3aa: CASSVDRVTETQYF
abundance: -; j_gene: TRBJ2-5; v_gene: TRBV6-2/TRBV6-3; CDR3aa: CASRNRGLARETQYF
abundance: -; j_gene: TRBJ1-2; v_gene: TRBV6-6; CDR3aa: CASRQEVGYTF
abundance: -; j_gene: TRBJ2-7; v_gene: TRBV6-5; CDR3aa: CASSSLGFSHEQYF
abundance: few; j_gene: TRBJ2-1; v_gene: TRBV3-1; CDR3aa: CASSSGLRGTTFEEQFF
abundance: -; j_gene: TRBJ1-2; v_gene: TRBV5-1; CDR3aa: CASSSGGRGGYTF
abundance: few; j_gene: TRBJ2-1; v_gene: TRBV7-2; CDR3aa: CASRAKTGGNNEQFF
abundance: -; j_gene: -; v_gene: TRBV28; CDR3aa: CAGGSGRGFYEQYF
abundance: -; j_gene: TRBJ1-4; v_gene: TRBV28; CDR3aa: CASTTPGTGDEKLFF
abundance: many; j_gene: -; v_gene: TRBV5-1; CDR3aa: CASSLLAGAYNEQYF
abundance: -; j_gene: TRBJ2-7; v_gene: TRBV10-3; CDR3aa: CAIRLNQGTYEQYF
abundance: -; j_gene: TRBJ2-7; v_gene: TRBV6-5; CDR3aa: CASSYGDLAREQYF
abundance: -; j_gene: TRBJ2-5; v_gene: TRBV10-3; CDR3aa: CAISERNQETQYF
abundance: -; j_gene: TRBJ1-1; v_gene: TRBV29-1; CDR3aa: CSGGTVEAFF
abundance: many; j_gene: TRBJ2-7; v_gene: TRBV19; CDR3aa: CASSLAGGNEQYF
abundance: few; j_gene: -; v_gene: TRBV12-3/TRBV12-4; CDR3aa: CASSLRGQGGIQYF
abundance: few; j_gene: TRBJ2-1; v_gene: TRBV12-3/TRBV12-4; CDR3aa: CASSAGTDSNEQFF
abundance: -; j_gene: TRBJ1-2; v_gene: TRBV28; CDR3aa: CASSTQGATNYGYTF
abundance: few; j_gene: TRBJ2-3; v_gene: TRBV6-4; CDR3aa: CASSESVYSTDTQYF
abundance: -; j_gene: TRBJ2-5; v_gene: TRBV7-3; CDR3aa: CASSLTGQGPQETQYF
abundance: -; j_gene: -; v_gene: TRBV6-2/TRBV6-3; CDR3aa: CATGTSGRALSSYEQYF
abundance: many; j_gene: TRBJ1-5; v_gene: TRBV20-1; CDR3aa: CSANRLNQPQHF
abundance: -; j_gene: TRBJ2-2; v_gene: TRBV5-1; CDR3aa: CASSLVRGDTGELFF
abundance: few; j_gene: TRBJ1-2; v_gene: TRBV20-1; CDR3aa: CSATDGTHNYGYTF
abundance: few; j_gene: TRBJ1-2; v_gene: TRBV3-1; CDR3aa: CASSPPQWAYGYTF
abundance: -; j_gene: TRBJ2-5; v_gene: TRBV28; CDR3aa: CASRPMPGQGQETQYF
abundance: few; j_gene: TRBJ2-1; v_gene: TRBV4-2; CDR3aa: CASSPRTSWIGNEQFF
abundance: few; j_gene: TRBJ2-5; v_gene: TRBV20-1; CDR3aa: CSAGLAGVGETQYF
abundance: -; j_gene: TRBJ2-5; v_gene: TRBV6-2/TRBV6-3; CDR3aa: CASSQGYSGRTGETQYF
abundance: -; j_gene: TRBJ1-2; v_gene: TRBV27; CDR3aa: CASSSPGQGLGGYTF
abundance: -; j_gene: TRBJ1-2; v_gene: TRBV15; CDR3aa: CATSQITGSYGYTF
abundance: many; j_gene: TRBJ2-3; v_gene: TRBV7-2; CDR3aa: CASSFLGGGGVADTQYF
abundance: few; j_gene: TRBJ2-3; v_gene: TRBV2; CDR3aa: CASSEQAQDTQYF
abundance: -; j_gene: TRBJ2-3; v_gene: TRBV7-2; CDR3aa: CASKWRERDTQYF
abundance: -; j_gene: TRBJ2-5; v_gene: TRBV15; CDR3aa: CATSGWDSTHQETQYF
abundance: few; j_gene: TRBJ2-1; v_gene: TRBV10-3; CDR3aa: CAIRGTSGARGNEQFF